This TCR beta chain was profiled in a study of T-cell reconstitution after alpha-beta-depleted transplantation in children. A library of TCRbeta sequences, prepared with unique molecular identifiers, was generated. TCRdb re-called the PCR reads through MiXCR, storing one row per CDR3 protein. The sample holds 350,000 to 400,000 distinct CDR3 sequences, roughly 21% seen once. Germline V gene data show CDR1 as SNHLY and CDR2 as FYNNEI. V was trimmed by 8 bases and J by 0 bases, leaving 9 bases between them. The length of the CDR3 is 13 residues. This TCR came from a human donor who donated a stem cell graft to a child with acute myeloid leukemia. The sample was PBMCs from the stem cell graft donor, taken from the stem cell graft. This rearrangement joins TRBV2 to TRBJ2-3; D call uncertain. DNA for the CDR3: TGTGCCAGCCACGGGTACAGCACAGATACGCAGTATTTT. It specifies CASHGYSTDTQYF.